One T cell receptor (beta chain) is described in this entry. The entry originates in a study of blood T cell repertoires in COVID-19. The overall study: From the United States, Italy and Spain came samples of acute and convalescent COVID-19. In each case, the material was cDNA or gDNA derived from T cells, B-cell-depleted T cells, or PBMCs.

Under the authors' procedure: Nucleated cell counts were estimated from reference gene primer amplification. Sequencing was performed with immunoSEQ multiplex PCR; in TCRdb, only in-frame clones are kept and a portion is missing. The V and J calls and clone size were taken over from that table, and D and trimming were inferred from the DNA. Of 170,000 or so clones in the sample, 80% to 90% are singletons; the top ten hold 0.88%. Germline V gene lookup returns CDR1 MNHEY and CDR2 SMNVEV (reference sequence). The CDR3 has 13 amino acids. The V and J ends lost 3 bases and 0 bases respectively, with 5 bases between them.

The clonotype comes from a woman in her late teens or twenties who had recovered from COVID-19. The chain carries TRBV27 and TRBJ1-1; D unclear. Sample: peripheral blood. The CDR3 reads CASSFYLNTEAFF. The CDR3 DNA is TGTGCCAGCAGTTTCTATTTGAACACTGAAGCTTTCTTT.